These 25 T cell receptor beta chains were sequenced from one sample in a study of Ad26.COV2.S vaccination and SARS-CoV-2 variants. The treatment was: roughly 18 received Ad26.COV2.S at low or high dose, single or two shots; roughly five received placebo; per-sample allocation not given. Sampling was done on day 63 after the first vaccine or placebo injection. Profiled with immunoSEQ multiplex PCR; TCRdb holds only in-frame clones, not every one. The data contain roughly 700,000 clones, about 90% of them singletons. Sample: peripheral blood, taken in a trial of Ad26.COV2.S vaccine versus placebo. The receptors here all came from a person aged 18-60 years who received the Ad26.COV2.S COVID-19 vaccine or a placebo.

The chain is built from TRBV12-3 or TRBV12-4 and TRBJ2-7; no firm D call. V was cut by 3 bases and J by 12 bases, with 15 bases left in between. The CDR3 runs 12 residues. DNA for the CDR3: TGTGCCAGCAGTTTGGGCCCGACGGATGGGTACTTC. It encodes CASSLGPTDGYF.

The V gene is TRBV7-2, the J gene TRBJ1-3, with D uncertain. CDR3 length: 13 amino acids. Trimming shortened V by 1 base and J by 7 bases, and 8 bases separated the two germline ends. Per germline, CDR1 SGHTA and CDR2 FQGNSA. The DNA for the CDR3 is TGTGCCAGCAGCTTAGAACGGTGGAACACCATATATTTT. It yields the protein CASSLERWNTIYF.

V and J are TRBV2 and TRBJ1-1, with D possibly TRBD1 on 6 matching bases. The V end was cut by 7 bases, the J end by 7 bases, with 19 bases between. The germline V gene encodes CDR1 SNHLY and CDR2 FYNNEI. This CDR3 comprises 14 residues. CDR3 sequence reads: CASTNPRQELEAFF. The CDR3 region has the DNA TGTGCCAGCACTAATCCCAGACAGGAACTTGAAGCTTTCTTT.

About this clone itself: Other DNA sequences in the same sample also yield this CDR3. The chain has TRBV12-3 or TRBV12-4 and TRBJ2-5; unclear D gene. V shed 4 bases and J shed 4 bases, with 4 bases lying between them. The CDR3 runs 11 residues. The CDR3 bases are TGTGCCAGCAGTTCCTTAGAGACCCAGTACTTC. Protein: CASSSLETQYF.

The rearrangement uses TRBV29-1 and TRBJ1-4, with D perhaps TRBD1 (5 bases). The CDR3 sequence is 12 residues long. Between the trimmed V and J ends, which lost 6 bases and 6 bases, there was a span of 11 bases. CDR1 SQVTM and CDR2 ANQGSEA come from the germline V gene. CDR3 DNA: TGCAGCGTCCTTGGGGGGGATGAAAAACTGTTTTTT. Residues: CSVLGGDEKLFF.

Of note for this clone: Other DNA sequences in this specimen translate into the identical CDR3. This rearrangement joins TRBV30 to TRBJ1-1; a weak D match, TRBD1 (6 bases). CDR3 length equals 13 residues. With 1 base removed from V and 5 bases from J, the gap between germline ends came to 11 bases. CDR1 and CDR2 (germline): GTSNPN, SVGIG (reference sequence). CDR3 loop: CAWSGQGRTEAFF. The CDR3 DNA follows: TGTGCCTGGAGTGGGCAGGGGCGGACTGAAGCTTTCTTT.

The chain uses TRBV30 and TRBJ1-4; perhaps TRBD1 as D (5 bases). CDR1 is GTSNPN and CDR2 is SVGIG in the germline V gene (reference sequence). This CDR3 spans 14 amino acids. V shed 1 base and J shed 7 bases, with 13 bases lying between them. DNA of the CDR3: TGTGCCTGGAGTGGTCGAGGGACGGGTGAAAAACTGTTTTTT. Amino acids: CAWSGRGTGEKLFF.

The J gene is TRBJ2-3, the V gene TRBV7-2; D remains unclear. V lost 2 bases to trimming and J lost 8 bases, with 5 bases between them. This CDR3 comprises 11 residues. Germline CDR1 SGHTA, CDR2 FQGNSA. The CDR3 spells CASSLWGTQYF. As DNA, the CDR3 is TGTGCCAGCAGCTTATGGGGTACGCAGTATTTT. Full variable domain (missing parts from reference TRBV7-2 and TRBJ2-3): GAGVSQSPSNKVTEKGKDVELRCDPISGHTALYWYRQSLGQGLEFLIYFQGNSAPDKSGLPSDRFSAERTGGSVSTLTIQRTQQEDSAVYLCASSLWGTQYFGPGTRLTVL.

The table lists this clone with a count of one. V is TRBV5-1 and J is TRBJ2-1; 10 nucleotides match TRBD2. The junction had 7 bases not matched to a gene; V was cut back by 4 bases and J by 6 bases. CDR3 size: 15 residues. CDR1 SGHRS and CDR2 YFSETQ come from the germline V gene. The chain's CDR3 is CASSLAGEIRNEQFF. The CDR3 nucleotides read TGCGCCAGCAGCCTAGCGGGAGAGATTCGCAATGAGCAGTTCTTC.

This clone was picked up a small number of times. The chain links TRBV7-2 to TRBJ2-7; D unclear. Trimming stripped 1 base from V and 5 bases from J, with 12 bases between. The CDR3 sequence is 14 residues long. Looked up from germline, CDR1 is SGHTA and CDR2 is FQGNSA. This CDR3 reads CASSLERVFHEQYF. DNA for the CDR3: TGTGCCAGCAGCTTAGAACGGGTCTTCCACGAGCAGTACTTC.

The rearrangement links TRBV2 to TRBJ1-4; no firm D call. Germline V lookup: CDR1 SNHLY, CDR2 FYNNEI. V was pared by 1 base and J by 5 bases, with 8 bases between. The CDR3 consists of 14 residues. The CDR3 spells CASSEGQRNEKLFF. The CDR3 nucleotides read TGTGCCAGCAGTGAAGGCCAGAGAAATGAAAAACTGTTTTTT.

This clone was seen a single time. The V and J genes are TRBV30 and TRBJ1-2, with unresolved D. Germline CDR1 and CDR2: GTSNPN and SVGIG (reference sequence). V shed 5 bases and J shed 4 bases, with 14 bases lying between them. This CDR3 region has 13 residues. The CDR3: CAWSWESVYGYTF. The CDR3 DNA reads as TGTGCCTGGTCATGGGAGTCCGTCTATGGCTACACCTTC.

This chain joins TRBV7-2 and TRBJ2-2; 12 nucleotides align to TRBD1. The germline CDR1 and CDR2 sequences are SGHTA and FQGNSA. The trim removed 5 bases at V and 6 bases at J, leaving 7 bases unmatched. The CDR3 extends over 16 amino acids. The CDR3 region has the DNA TGTGCCAGCAGCCCAACCGGGACAGGGGGCCCCGGGGAGCTGTTTTTT. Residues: CASSPTGTGGPGELFF. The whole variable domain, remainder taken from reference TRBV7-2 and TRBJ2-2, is GAGVSQSPSNKVTEKGKDVELRCDPISGHTALYWYRQSLGQGLEFLIYFQGNSAPDKSGLPSDRFSAERTGGSVSTLTIQRTQQEDSAVYLCASSPTGTGGPGELFFGEGSRLTVL.

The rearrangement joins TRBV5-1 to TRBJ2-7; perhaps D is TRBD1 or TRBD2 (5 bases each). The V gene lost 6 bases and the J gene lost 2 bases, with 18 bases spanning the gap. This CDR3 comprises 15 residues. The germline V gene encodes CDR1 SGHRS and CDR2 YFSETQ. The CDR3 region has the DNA TGCGCCAGCACCTATGGGGGTGACAGTACCTACGAGCAGTACTTC. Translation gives CASTYGGDSTYEQYF.

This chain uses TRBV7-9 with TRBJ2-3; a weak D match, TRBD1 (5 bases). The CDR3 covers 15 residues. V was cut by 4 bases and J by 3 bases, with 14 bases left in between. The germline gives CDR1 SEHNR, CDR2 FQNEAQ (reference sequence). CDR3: CASSSGQGWTDTQYF. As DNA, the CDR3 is TGTGCCAGCAGCTCGGGTCAGGGATGGACAGATACGCAGTATTTT.

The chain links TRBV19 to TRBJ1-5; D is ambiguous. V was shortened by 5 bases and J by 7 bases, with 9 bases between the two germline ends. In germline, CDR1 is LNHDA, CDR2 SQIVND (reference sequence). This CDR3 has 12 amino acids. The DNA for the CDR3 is TGTGCCAGTAGTTTCCTGACACAGCCCCAGCATTTT. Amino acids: CASSFLTQPQHF.

This chain's CDR3 is CAWSVNRDYEQYF. In DNA form, the CDR3 reads TGTGCCTGGAGTGTAAACAGAGACTACGAGCAGTACTTC. The rearrangement links TRBV30 to TRBJ2-7; no definite D call. The CDR3 runs 13 residues. From germline, CDR1 is GTSNPN and CDR2 SVGIG (reference sequence). Trimming stripped 0 bases from V and 3 bases from J, with 9 bases between.

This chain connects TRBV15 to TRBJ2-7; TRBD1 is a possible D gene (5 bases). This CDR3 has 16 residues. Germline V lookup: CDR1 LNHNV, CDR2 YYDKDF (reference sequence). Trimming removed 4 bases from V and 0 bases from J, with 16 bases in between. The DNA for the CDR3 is TGTGCCACCAGCAACCCTATGGACACAGCCTCCTACGAGCAGTACTTC. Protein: CATSNPMDTASYEQYF.

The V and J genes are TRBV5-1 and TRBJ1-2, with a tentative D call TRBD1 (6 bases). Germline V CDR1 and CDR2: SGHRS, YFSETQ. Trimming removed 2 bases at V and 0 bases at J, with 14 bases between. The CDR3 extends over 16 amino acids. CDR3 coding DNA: TGCGCCAGCAGCTTATTACCGCAGGGGACTAACTATGGCTACACCTTC. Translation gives CASSLLPQGTNYGYTF.

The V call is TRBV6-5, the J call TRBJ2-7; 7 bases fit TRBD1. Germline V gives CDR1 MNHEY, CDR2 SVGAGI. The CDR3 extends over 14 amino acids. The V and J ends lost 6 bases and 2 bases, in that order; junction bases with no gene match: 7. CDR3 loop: CASSRNRGAYEQYF. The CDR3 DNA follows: TGTGCCAGCAGCAGAAACAGGGGCGCCTACGAGCAGTACTTC.

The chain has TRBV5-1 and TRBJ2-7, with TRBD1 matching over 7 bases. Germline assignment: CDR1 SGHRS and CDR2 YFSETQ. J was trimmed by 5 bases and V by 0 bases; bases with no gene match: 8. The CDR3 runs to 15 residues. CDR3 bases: TGCGCCAGCAGCTTGGCCCCCGGGACAGAAGACGAGCAGTACTTC. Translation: CASSLAPGTEDEQYF.

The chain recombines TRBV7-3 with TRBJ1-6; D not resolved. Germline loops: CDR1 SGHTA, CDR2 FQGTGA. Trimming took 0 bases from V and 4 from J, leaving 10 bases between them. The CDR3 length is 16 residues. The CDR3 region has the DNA TGTGCCAGCAGCTTAACGCCGAAGGGTTATAATTCACCCCTCCACTTT. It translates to CASSLTPKGYNSPLHF.

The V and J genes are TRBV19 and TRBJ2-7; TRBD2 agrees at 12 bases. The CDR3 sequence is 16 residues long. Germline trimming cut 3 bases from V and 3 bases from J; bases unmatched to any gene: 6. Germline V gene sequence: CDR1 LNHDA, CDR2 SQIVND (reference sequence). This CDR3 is CASSMPGLAGYYEQYF. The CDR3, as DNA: TGTGCCAGTAGTATGCCGGGACTAGCGGGTTACTACGAGCAGTACTTC.

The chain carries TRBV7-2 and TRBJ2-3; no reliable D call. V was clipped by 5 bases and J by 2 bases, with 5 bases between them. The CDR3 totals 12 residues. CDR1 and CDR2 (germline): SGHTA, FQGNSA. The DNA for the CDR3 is TGTGCCAGCAGCCGTTTCACAGATACGCAGTATTTT. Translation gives CASSRFTDTQYF.

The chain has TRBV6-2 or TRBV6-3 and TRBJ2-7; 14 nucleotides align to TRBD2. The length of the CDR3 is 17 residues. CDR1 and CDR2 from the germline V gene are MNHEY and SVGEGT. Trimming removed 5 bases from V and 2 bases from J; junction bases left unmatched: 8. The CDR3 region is CASSLGTSGSRTYEQYF. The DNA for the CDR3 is TGTGCCAGCAGTCTGGGGACTAGCGGGAGTCGGACCTACGAGCAGTACTTC.